This T cell receptor (beta chain) was profiled in a study of cytomegalovirus exposure and HLA in healthy donors. The PCR contained 60 Vbeta and 13 Jbeta primers. The protocol was immunoSEQ multiplex PCR, while the TCRdb copy is restricted to in-frame clones and leaves out a portion. Among 200,000 to 250,000 clones listed, around 89% were seen once. V was trimmed by 1 base and J by 5 bases, leaving 10 bases between them. The germline V gene encodes CDR1 SGHDT and CDR2 YYEEEE. This CDR3 has 13 amino acids. The chain couples TRBV5-6 to TRBJ2-7; D perhaps matches TRBD2 (6 bases). The receptor was isolated from a woman younger than 30 in good health and CMV-seronegative. The sample taken for sequencing was PBMCs. CDR3 sequence reads: CASSLSEGNEQYF. DNA for the CDR3: TGTGCCAGCAGCTTGTCGGAGGGGAACGAGCAGTACTTC.